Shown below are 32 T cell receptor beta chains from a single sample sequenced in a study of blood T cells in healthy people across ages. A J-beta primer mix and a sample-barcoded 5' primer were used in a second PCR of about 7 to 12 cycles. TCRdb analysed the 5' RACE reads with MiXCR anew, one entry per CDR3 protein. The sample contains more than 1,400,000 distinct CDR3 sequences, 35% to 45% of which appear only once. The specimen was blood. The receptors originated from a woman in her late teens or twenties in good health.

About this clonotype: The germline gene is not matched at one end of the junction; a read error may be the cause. The CDR3 DNA is TGTGCCGGCAGTAACCGCCTCAAGTCTAATTTGGCCTACAATGAGCAGTTCTTC. It is translated as CAGSNRLKSNLAYNEQFF. The gene calls are TRBV2 and TRBJ2-1; D unresolved. There are 18 residues in the CDR3. Germline V gene lookup returns CDR1 SNHLY and CDR2 FYNNEI. The variable domain in full, completed from reference TRBV2 and TRBJ2-1, reads EPEVTQTPSHQVTQMGQEVILRCVPISNHLYFYWYRQILGQKVEFLVSFYNNEISEKSEIFDDQFSVERPDGSNFTLKIRSTKLEDSAMYFCAGSNRLKSNLAYNEQFFGPGTRLTVL.

CDR3 in amino acids: CASSEHTTGGETQYF. The CDR3 DNA is TGCGCCAGCAGTGAGCACACGACAGGGGGTGAGACCCAGTACTTC. The chain uses TRBV10-1 and TRBJ2-5; 9 nucleotides line up with TRBD1. This CDR3 spans 15 amino acids. The germline CDR1 and CDR2 sequences are WNHNN and SYGVQD (reference sequence). Trimming removed 2 bases from V and 5 bases from J; junction bases left unmatched: 6.

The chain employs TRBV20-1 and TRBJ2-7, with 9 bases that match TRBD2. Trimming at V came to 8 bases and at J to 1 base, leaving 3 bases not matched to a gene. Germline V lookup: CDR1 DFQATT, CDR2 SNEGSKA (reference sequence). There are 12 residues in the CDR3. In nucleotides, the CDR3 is TGCAGTCTAGCGGGACTATCCTACGAGCAGTACTTC. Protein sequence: CSLAGLSYEQYF.

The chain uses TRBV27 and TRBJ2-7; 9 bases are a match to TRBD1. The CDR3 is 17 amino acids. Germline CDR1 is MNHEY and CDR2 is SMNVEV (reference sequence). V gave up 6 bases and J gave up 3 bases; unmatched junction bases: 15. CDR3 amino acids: CASRAGQGKKKGYEQYF. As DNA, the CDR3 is TGTGCCAGCAGAGCCGGACAGGGGAAAAAAAAGGGCTACGAGCAGTACTTC.

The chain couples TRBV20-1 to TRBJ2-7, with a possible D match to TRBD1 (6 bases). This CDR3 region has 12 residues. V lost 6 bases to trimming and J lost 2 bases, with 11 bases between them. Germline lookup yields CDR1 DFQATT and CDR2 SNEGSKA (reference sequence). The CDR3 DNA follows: TGCAGTGCCAGCGACAGGCCCTACGAGCAGTACTTC. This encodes CSASDRPYEQYF.

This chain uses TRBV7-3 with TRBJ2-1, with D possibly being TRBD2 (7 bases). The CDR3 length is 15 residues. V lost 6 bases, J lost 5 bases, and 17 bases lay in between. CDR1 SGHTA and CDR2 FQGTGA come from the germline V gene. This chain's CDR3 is CASSWGGNNNNEQFF. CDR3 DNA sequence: TGTGCCAGCAGTTGGGGGGGCAACAACAACAATGAGCAGTTCTTC.

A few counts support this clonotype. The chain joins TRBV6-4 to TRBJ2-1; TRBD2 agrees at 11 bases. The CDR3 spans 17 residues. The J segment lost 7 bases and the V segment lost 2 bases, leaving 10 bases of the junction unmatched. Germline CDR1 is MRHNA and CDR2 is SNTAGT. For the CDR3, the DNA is TGTGCCAGCAGTGACAGCGCGAGACTAGCGGGATTGAATGAGCAGTTCTTC. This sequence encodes CASSDSARLAGLNEQFF.

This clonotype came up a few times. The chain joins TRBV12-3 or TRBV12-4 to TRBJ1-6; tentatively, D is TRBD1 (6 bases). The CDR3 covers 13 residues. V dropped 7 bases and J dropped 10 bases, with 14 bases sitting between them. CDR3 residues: CASTLQGWSPLHF. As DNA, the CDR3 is TGTGCCAGCACCCTCCAGGGGTGGTCACCCCTCCACTTT.

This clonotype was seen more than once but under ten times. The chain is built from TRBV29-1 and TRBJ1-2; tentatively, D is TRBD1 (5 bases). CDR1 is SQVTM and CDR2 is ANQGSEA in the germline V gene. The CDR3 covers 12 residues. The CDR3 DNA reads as TGCACCGCCCGCGGGGGAGGATATGGCTACACCTTC. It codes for CTARGGGYGYTF.

CDR3 DNA: TGTGCCAGCAGCTTGGGGACTAGCGATGGTGCAGATACGCAGTATTTT. Translated, it gives CASSLGTSDGADTQYF. The chain has TRBV7-9 and TRBJ2-3; TRBD2 agrees at 10 bases. Trimming at V came to 3 bases and at J to 4 bases, leaving 7 bases not matched to a gene. CDR1 and CDR2 from the germline V gene are SEHNR and FQNEAQ (reference sequence). The length of the CDR3 is 16 residues.

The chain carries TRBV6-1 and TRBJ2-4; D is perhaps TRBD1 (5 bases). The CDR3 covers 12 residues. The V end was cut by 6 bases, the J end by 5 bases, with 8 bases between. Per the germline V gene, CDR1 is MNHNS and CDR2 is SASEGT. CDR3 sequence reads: CASRGLENIQYF. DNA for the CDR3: TGTGCCAGCAGGGGGCTCGAAAACATTCAGTACTTC.

The CDR3 region is CASSQDVRTHF. CDR3 coding DNA: TGTGCCAGCAGCCAAGACGTAAGGACCCACTTT. The chain joins TRBV3-1 to TRBJ1-6, with unresolved D. The CDR3 is 11 residues long. Trimming left V 0 bases short and J 18 bases short, with 9 bases between. CDR1 LGHDT and CDR2 YNNKEL come from the germline V gene (reference sequence).

CDR3 amino acids: CSARGGFDTQYF. The CDR3 DNA sequence: TGCAGTGCTAGAGGAGGCTTTGATACGCAGTATTTT. J is TRBJ2-3 and V is TRBV20-1, with D hard to call. Germline-derived CDR1 and CDR2 are DFQATT and SNEGSKA (reference sequence). CDR3 length: 12 residues. Trimming removed 1 base from V and 6 bases from J, with 8 bases in between.

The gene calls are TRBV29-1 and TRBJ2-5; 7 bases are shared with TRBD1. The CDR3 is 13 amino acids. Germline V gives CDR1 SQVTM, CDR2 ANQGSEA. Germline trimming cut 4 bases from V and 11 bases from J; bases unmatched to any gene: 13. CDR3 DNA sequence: TGCAGCGTTGGCCGACAGGGATTGAGAGAGCAGTACTTC. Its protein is CSVGRQGLREQYF.

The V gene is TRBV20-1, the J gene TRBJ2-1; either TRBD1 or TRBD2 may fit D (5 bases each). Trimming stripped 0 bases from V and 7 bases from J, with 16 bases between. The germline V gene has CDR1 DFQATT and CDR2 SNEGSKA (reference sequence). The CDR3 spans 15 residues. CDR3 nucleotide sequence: TGCAGTGCTAGAGAACCGGGGACCCTCTCGAATGAGCAGTTCTTC. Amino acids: CSAREPGTLSNEQFF.

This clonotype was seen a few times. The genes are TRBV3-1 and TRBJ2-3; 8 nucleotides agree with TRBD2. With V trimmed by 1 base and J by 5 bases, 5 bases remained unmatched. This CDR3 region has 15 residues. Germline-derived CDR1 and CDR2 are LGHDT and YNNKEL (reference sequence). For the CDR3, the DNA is TGTGCCAGCAGCCAAGGCGGGGGGCCAATAGATACGCAGTATTTT. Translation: CASSQGGGPIDTQYF.

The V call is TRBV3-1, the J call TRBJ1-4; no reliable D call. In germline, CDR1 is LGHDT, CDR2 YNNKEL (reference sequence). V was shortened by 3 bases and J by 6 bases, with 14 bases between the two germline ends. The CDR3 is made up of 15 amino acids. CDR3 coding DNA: TGTGCCAGCAGCCATTCGGTCAGGAAGGATGAAAAACTGTTTTTT. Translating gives CASSHSVRKDEKLFF. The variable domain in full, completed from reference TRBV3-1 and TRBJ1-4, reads DTAVSQTPKYLVTQMGNDKSIKCEQNLGHDTMYWYKQDSKKFLKIMFSYNNKELIINETVPNRFSPKSPDKAHLNLHINSLELGDSAVYFCASSHSVRKDEKLFFGSGTQLSVL.

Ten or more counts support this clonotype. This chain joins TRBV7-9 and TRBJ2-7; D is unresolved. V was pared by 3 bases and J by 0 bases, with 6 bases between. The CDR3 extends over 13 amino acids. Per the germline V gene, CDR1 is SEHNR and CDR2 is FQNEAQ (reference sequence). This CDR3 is CASSLTISYEQYF. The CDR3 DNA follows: TGTGCCAGCAGCTTGACGATCTCCTACGAGCAGTACTTC.

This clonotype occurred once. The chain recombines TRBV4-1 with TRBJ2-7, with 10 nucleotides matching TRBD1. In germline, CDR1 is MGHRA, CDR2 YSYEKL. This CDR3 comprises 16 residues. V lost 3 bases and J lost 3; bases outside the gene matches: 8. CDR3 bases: TGCGCCAGCAGCCAGCCCGGGACAGGGGTTTTCTACGAGCAGTACTTC. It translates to CASSQPGTGVFYEQYF.

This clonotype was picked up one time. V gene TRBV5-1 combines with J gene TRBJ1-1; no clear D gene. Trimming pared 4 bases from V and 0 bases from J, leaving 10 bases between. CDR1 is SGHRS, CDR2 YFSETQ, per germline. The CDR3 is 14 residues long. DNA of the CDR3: TGCGCCAGCAGCCTGACCCAAATGAACACTGAAGCTTTCTTT. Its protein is CASSLTQMNTEAFF.

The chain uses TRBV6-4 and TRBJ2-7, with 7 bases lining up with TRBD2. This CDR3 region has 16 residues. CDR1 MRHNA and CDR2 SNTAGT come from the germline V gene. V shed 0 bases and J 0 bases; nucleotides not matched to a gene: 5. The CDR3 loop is CASSDSWRGSSYEQYF. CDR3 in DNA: TGTGCCAGCAGTGACTCATGGCGGGGGAGCTCCTACGAGCAGTACTTC.

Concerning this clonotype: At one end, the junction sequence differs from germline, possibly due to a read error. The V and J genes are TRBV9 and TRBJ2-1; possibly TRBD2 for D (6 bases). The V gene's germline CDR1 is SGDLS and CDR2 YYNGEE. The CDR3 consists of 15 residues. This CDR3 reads CASSVGGNSYNERFF. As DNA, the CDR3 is TGTGCCAGCAGCGTAGGCGGGAACTCCTACAATGAGCGGTTCTTC.

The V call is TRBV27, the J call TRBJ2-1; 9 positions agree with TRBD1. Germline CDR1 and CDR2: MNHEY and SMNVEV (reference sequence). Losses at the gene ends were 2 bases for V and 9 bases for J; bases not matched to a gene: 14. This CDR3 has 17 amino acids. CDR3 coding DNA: TGTGCCAGCAGTTTACTCCGAACAGGGGGCGAGATAAGTGAGCAGTTCTTC. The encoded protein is CASSLLRTGGEISEQFF.

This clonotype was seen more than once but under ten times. CDR3 bases: TGTGCCAGCAGCCGATACATCTCCTACAATGAGCAGTTCTTC. As protein: CASSRYISYNEQFF. J is TRBJ2-1 and V is TRBV14; D remains ambiguous. Germline V gene data show CDR1 as SGHDN and CDR2 as FVKESK. Trimming left V 4 bases short and J 0 bases short, with 7 bases between. The CDR3 spans 14 residues.

The CDR3 region is CASGGGGDTQYF. CDR3 nucleotide sequence: TGTGCCAGCGGGGGGGGCGGAGATACGCAGTATTTT. The genes are TRBV28 and TRBJ2-3, with D possibly TRBD2 on 7 matching bases. The CDR3 extends over 12 amino acids. Per the germline V gene, CDR1 is MDHEN and CDR2 is SYDVKM. The ends were cut back, 8 bases at V and 5 bases at J, with 11 bases in the middle.

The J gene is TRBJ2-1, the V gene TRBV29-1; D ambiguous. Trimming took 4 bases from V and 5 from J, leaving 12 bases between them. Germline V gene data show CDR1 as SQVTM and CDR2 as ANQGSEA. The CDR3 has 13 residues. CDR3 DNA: TGCAGCGTTGGTGGACGGCTAAACAATGAGCAGTTCTTC. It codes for CSVGGRLNNEQFF.

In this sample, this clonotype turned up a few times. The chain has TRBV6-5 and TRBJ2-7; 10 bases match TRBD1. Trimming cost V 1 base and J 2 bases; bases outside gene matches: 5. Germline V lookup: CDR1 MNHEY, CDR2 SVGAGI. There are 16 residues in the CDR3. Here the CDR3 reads CASSYLTGGPTYEQYF. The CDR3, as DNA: TGTGCCAGCAGTTACTTGACAGGGGGCCCTACCTACGAGCAGTACTTC.

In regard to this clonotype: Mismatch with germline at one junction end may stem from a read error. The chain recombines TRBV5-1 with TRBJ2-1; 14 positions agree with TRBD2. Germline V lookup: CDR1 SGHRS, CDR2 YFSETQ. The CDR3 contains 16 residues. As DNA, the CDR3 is TGCGCCGGCAGCTATGGACTAGCGGGGGGAGACAATGAGCAGTTCTTC. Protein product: CAGSYGLAGGDNEQFF.

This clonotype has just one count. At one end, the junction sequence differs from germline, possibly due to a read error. For the CDR3, the DNA is TGCAGCGCGTCCAACAGGGAAAACTGTGGCTACACCTTC. Translating gives CSASNRENCGYTF. The chain has TRBV29-1 and TRBJ1-2; TRBD1 is a possible D gene (6 bases). The germline CDR1 and CDR2 sequences are SQVTM and ANQGSEA. This CDR3 spans 13 amino acids.

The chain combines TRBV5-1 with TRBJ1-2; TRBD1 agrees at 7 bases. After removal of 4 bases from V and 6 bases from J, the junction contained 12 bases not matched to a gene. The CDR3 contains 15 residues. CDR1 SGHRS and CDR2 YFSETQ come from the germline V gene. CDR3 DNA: TGCGCCAGCAGCCTACGTCCCTCGGGACAGAATGGCTACACCTTC. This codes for CASSLRPSGQNGYTF.

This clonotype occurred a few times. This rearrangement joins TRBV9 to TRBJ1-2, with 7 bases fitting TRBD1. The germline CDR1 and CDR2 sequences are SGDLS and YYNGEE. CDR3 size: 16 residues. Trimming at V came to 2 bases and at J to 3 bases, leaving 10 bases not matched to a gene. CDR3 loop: CASSVRGDRADYGYTF. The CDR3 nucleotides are TGTGCCAGCAGCGTGCGAGGAGACAGGGCCGACTATGGCTACACCTTC. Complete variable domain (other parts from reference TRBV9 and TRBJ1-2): DSGVTQTPKHLITATGQRVTLRCSPRSGDLSVYWYQQSLDQGLQFLIQYYNGEERAKGNILERFSAQQFPDLHSELNLSSLELGDSALYFCASSVRGDRADYGYTFGSGTRLTVV.

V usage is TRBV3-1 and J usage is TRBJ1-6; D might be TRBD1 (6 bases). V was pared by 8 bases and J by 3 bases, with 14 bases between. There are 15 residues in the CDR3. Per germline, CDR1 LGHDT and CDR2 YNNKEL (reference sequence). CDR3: CASGPVQGYNSPLHF. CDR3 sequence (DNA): TGTGCCAGCGGCCCGGTACAGGGCTATAATTCACCCCTCCACTTT.